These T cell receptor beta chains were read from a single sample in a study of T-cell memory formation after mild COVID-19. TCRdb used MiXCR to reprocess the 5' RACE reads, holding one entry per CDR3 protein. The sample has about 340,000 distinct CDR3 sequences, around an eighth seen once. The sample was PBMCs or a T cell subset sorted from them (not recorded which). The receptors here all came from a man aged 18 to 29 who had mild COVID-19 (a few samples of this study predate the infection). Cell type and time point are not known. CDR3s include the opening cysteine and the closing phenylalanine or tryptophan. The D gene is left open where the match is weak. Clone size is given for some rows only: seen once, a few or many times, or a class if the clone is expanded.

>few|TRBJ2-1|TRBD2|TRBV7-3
CASSVTSGEYNEQFF
TGTGCCAGCAGCGTAACTAGCGGAGAGTACAATGAGCAGTTCTTC
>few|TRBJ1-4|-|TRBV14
CASSHGGVFTKLFF
TGTGCCAGCAGCCACGGTGGGGTTTTTACGAAACTGTTTTTT
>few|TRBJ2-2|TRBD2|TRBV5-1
CASSLPAGSNTGELFF
TGCGCCAGCAGCTTGCCAGCGGGGTCGAACACCGGGGAGCTGTTTTTT
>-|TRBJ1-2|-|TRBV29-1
CSVPRGPWEFHYGYTF
TGCAGCGTCCCGAGGGGACCCTGGGAGTTTCACTATGGCTACACCTTC
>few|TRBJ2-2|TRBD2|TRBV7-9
CASSPRTSLAGELFF
TGTGCCAGCAGCCCACGGACTAGCCTTGCCGGGGAGCTGTTTTTT
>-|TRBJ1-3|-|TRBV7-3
CASSFRDGPGNTIYF
TGTGCCAGCAGCTTCCGGGACGGACCTGGAAACACCATATATTTT
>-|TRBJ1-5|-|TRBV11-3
CASSWERTSGQPQHF
TGTGCCAGCAGCTGGGAACGGACAAGTGGTCAGCCCCAGCATTTT
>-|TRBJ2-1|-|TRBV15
CATSRGGAQFF
TGTGCCACCAGCAGGGGGGGGGCACAGTTCTTC
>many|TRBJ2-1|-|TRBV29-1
CSGGSSSYNEQFF
TGCAGCGGTGGATCCAGCTCCTACAATGAGCAGTTCTTC
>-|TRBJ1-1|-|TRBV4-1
CASSQEKGPNTEAFF
TGCGCCAGCAGCCAAGAGAAGGGGCCGAACACTGAAGCTTTCTTT
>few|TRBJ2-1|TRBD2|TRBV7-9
CASSRPVRVAGGPSSYNEQFF
TGTGCCAGCAGCCGACCGGTTCGTGTAGCGGGGGGCCCGAGCTCCTACAATGAGCAGTTCTTC
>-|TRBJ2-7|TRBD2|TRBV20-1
CSARSAGPYEQYF
TGCAGTGCTAGATCAGCGGGACCCTACGAGCAGTACTTC
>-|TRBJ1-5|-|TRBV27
CASPKGQRGGQPQHF
TGTGCCAGCCCTAAAGGTCAGAGGGGAGGTCAGCCCCAGCATTTT
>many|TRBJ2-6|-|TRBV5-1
CASRPGGAAGANVLTF
TGCGCCAGCAGACCGGGCGGGGCGGCTGGGGCCAACGTCCTGACTTTC
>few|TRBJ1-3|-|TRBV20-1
CSAPEKGVFGNTIYF
TGCAGTGCTCCCGAGAAGGGAGTCTTCGGAAACACCATATATTTT
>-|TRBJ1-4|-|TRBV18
CASSPPGHSNEKLFF
TGTGCCAGCTCACCTCCGGGACACTCCAATGAAAAACTGTTTTTT
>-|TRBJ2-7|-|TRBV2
CASSPGEQYF
TGTGCCAGCAGTCCTGGGGAGCAGTACTTC
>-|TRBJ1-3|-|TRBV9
CASSVTQGPSGNTIYF
TGTGCCAGCAGCGTAACACAGGGACCCTCTGGAAACACCATATATTTT